A selection of T cell receptor beta chains follows, all from one sample in a study of T cell responses to AZD1222 COVID-19 vaccine. TCRdb's table, derived via immunoSEQ multiplex PCR, lists solely in-frame clones and lacks some. The table shows some 120,000 clones, with about nine tenths occurring only once. Sequenced here: peripheral blood, sampled on day 0 of AZD1222 vaccination. The receptor set was obtained from an adult in good health. Both conserved end residues are part of each CDR3. The order of the fields is clone size, J gene, CDR3 length, V gene, D gene, CDR3 protein, CDR3 DNA. A D gene is named only where the DNA matches it firmly. Clone size appears in some rows only: once, few, many, or a class for an expanded clone.

clone_size: -
j_call: TRBJ1-2
cdr3_length: 15
v_call: TRBV27
d_call: -
cdr3_aa: CASSLAGDINYGYTF
cdr3_nt: TGTGCCAGCAGTTTAGCAGGGGACATTAACTATGGCTACACCTTC

clone_size: -
j_call: TRBJ2-5
cdr3_length: 15
v_call: TRBV24-1
d_call: -
cdr3_aa: CATSDLGRGGETQYF
cdr3_nt: TGTGCCACCAGTGATTTGGGCAGGGGTGGCGAGACCCAGTACTTC

clone_size: -
j_call: TRBJ2-1
cdr3_length: 16
v_call: TRBV15
d_call: TRBD2
cdr3_aa: CATSRGLGVTYNEQFF
cdr3_nt: TGTGCCACCAGCAGGGGACTAGGAGTAACCTACAATGAGCAGTTCTTC

clone_size: -
j_call: TRBJ2-1
cdr3_length: 19
v_call: TRBV28
d_call: -
cdr3_aa: CASRPPGPDIPSSYNEQFF
cdr3_nt: TGTGCCAGCAGGCCCCCGGGTCCTGATATCCCCTCCTCCTACAATGAGCAGTTCTTC

clone_size: -
j_call: TRBJ2-1
cdr3_length: 12
v_call: TRBV28
d_call: -
cdr3_aa: CASSSDAVFQFF
cdr3_nt: TGTGCCAGCAGTTCGGACGCTGTCTTCCAGTTCTTC

clone_size: -
j_call: TRBJ1-1
cdr3_length: 15
v_call: TRBV28
d_call: TRBD1
cdr3_aa: CASSSTGDENTEAFF
cdr3_nt: TGTGCCAGCAGTTCGACAGGGGACGAGAACACTGAAGCTTTCTTT

clone_size: -
j_call: TRBJ2-7
cdr3_length: 13
v_call: TRBV11-2
d_call: -
cdr3_aa: CASKTIPNYEQYF
cdr3_nt: TGTGCCAGCAAGACTATCCCTAACTACGAGCAGTACTTC

clone_size: -
j_call: TRBJ1-3
cdr3_length: 14
v_call: TRBV19
d_call: -
cdr3_aa: CASTPIRSGNTIYF
cdr3_nt: TGTGCCAGTACTCCCATTCGCTCTGGAAACACCATATATTTT

clone_size: -
j_call: TRBJ2-7
cdr3_length: 17
v_call: TRBV23-1
d_call: TRBD1
cdr3_aa: CASSHFIGQGKPYEQYF
cdr3_nt: TGCGCCAGCAGTCATTTCATTGGACAGGGAAAGCCCTACGAGCAGTACTTC

clone_size: -
j_call: TRBJ1-6
cdr3_length: 14
v_call: TRBV6-5
d_call: TRBD1
cdr3_aa: CASRTGGAYSPLHF
cdr3_nt: TGTGCCAGCAGGACAGGGGGCGCTTACTCACCCCTCCACTTT

clone_size: -
j_call: TRBJ2-5
cdr3_length: 19
v_call: TRBV6-6
d_call: TRBD2
cdr3_aa: CASSRRLAGGQGFQETQYF
cdr3_nt: TGTGCCAGCAGTCGTAGACTAGCGGGAGGGCAGGGGTTCCAAGAGACCCAGTACTTC

clone_size: -
j_call: TRBJ2-7
cdr3_length: 11
v_call: TRBV24-1
d_call: -
cdr3_aa: CATKEVYEQYF
cdr3_nt: TGTGCCACCAAGGAAGTCTACGAGCAGTACTTC

clone_size: -
j_call: TRBJ1-5
cdr3_length: 14
v_call: TRBV27
d_call: -
cdr3_aa: CASSLSPGNQPQHF
cdr3_nt: TGTGCCAGCAGTTTAAGCCCGGGCAATCAGCCCCAGCATTTT

clone_size: -
j_call: TRBJ2-5
cdr3_length: 15
v_call: TRBV11-3
d_call: TRBD1
cdr3_aa: CASSSGQGIQETQYF
cdr3_nt: TGTGCCAGCAGCTCGGGACAGGGCATCCAAGAGACCCAGTACTTC

clone_size: once
j_call: TRBJ1-4
cdr3_length: 14
v_call: TRBV7-9
d_call: -
cdr3_aa: CASSLHGSNEKLFF
cdr3_nt: TGTGCCAGCAGCCTACACGGTAGTAATGAAAAACTGTTTTTT

clone_size: -
j_call: TRBJ1-5
cdr3_length: 16
v_call: TRBV18
d_call: -
cdr3_aa: CASSSLGGENNQPQHF
cdr3_nt: TGTGCCAGCTCATCCCTAGGAGGGGAGAACAATCAGCCCCAGCATTTT

clone_size: -
j_call: TRBJ1-1
cdr3_length: 14
v_call: TRBV28
d_call: -
cdr3_aa: CASRAGAGYTEAFF
cdr3_nt: TGTGCCAGCAGAGCAGGTGCTGGGTACACTGAAGCTTTCTTT

clone_size: -
j_call: TRBJ2-3
cdr3_length: 12
v_call: TRBV27
d_call: -
cdr3_aa: CASTSSTDTQYF
cdr3_nt: TGTGCCAGCACCTCTAGCACAGATACGCAGTATTTT

clone_size: -
j_call: TRBJ1-1
cdr3_length: 14
v_call: TRBV5-4
d_call: -
cdr3_aa: CASSLQVPNTEAFF
cdr3_nt: TGTGCCAGCAGTTTACAGGTCCCGAACACTGAAGCTTTCTTT

clone_size: -
j_call: TRBJ2-1
cdr3_length: 13
v_call: TRBV11-3
d_call: -
cdr3_aa: CASSGKGYNEQFF
cdr3_nt: TGTGCCAGCAGCGGGAAGGGGTACAATGAGCAGTTCTTC

clone_size: -
j_call: TRBJ1-1
cdr3_length: 15
v_call: TRBV18
d_call: -
cdr3_aa: CASSPMTSGKTEAFF
cdr3_nt: TGTGCCAGCTCACCTATGACCTCAGGAAAGACTGAAGCTTTCTTT

clone_size: -
j_call: TRBJ2-1
cdr3_length: 15
v_call: TRBV24-1
d_call: TRBD1
cdr3_aa: CATSSGDRIYNEQFF
cdr3_nt: TGTGCCACCAGTTCTGGGGACAGAATTTACAATGAGCAGTTCTTC

clone_size: -
j_call: TRBJ2-2
cdr3_length: 15
v_call: TRBV29-1
d_call: -
cdr3_aa: CSVRDVRSDTGELFF
cdr3_nt: TGCAGCGTGAGGGACGTTCGGAGTGACACCGGGGAGCTGTTTTTT

clone_size: -
j_call: TRBJ2-3
cdr3_length: 16
v_call: TRBV19
d_call: TRBD2
cdr3_aa: CASTKATSGSTDTQYF
cdr3_nt: TGTGCCAGTACCAAGGCGACTAGCGGGAGCACAGATACGCAGTATTTT

clone_size: -
j_call: TRBJ2-7
cdr3_length: 13
v_call: TRBV27
d_call: TRBD2
cdr3_aa: CASSLSTSAEQYF
cdr3_nt: TGTGCCAGCAGTTTATCGACTAGCGCCGAGCAGTACTTC

clone_size: -
j_call: TRBJ1-1
cdr3_length: 16
v_call: TRBV18
d_call: TRBD1
cdr3_aa: CASSPDRDQFYTEAFF
cdr3_nt: TGTGCCAGCTCACCTGACAGGGACCAGTTTTACACTGAAGCTTTCTTT

clone_size: -
j_call: TRBJ2-5
cdr3_length: 15
v_call: TRBV24-1
d_call: -
cdr3_aa: CATSDSWTEQETQYF
cdr3_nt: TGTGCCACCAGTGATTCCTGGACAGAGCAAGAGACCCAGTACTTC

clone_size: -
j_call: TRBJ1-1
cdr3_length: 15
v_call: TRBV28
d_call: TRBD1
cdr3_aa: CASSLSGQGNTEAFF
cdr3_nt: TGTGCCAGCAGTTTGTCGGGACAGGGGAACACTGAAGCTTTCTTT

clone_size: -
j_call: TRBJ2-7
cdr3_length: 15
v_call: TRBV10-1
d_call: -
cdr3_aa: CAIPPWDWSSYEQYF
cdr3_nt: TGCGCCATACCCCCGTGGGACTGGAGCTCCTACGAGCAGTACTTC

clone_size: few
j_call: TRBJ1-1
cdr3_length: 14
v_call: TRBV7-8
d_call: -
cdr3_aa: CASSLALGATEAFF
cdr3_nt: TGTGCCAGCAGCTTAGCGCTGGGGGCCACTGAAGCTTTCTTT

clone_size: -
j_call: TRBJ2-2
cdr3_length: 18
v_call: TRBV5-6
d_call: TRBD2
cdr3_aa: CASSWGPLAGVNTGELFF
cdr3_nt: TGTGCCAGCAGCTGGGGCCCACTAGCGGGAGTGAACACCGGGGAGCTGTTTTTT